Reported below is one T cell receptor beta chain. Produced via immunoSEQ multiplex PCR; TCRdb's table is partial and in-frame only. The sample contains fewer than 85,000 clones, roughly 92% of which appear only once. This specimen comes from a study of T cell changes during pregnancy in multiple sclerosis. The CDR3 has 13 residues. Germline CDR1 and CDR2: SGHTA and FQGTGA. V shed 6 bases and J 7 bases; nucleotides not matched to a gene: 8. The sample consisted of peripheral blood, taken before pregnancy. The rearrangement uses TRBV7-3 and TRBJ1-1; 7 positions agree with TRBD1. The clonotype comes from a female donor with multiple sclerosis, enrolled in a pregnancy study. The CDR3 sequence is CASSSKPGGEAFF. CDR3 DNA sequence: TGTGCCAGCAGTTCCAAACCAGGGGGTGAAGCTTTCTTT.